This entry lists 22 T cell receptor beta chains sequenced from one sample in a study of blood T cell repertoires in COVID-19. The data were produced by immunoSEQ multiplex PCR, yet TCRdb's version contains in-frame clones alone and is incomplete. The sample holds approximately 75,000 clones, about 89% seen once. The sequencing input was peripheral blood. These TCRs come from a man aged 60 to 75 with acute or convalescent COVID-19.

The rearrangement joins TRBV7-2 to TRBJ1-5; D is possibly TRBD1 (6 bases). CDR1 is SGHTA, CDR2 FQGNSA, per germline. V lost 5 bases, J lost 0 bases, and 17 bases lay in between. This CDR3 region has 17 residues. The CDR3: CASSPDSLPYSNQPQHF. In nucleotides, the CDR3 is TGTGCCAGCAGCCCGGACAGTTTGCCCTATAGCAATCAGCCCCAGCATTTT.

The chain links TRBV18 to TRBJ1-5; possibly TRBD1 for D (5 bases). Per germline, CDR1 KGHSH and CDR2 LQKENI. The V end lost 4 bases, the J end lost 0 bases, and 10 bases lay between the germline ends. The CDR3 contains 15 residues. For the CDR3, the DNA is TGTGCCAGCTCACGGACACCTGATAGCAATCAGCCCCAGCATTTT. Translation gives CASSRTPDSNQPQHF.

The table lists this clone with a count of one. V gene TRBV7-9 combines with J gene TRBJ2-1, with D maybe TRBD2 (6 bases). Germline V lookup: CDR1 SEHNR, CDR2 FQNEAQ (reference sequence). Trimming removed 1 base at V and 7 bases at J, with 14 bases between. CDR3 size: 15 residues. CDR3 protein: CASSLDSPSVNEQFF. DNA for the CDR3: TGTGCCAGCAGCTTAGACTCCCCTAGCGTTAATGAGCAGTTCTTC.

The rearrangement joins TRBV19 to TRBJ2-2; D is unclear. The germline V gene has CDR1 LNHDA and CDR2 SQIVND (reference sequence). This CDR3 spans 14 amino acids. Trimming removed 0 bases from V and 4 bases from J, with 6 bases in between. The CDR3 protein is CASSIEPSTGELFF. The CDR3 DNA reads as TGTGCCAGTAGTATAGAACCTAGCACCGGGGAGCTGTTTTTT. Filled out from reference TRBV19 and TRBJ2-2, the complete variable domain reads DGGITQSPKYLFRKEGQNVTLSCEQNLNHDAMYWYRQDPGQGLRLIYYSQIVNDFQKGDIAEGYSVSREKKESFPLTVTSAQKNPTAFYLCASSIEPSTGELFFGEGSRLTVL.

The chain uses TRBV6-2 or TRBV6-3 and TRBJ1-2; 9 nucleotides agree with TRBD1. The trim removed 1 base at V and 2 bases at J, leaving 2 bases unmatched. The germline V gene encodes CDR1 MNHEY and CDR2 SVGEGT. This CDR3 region has 15 residues. The chain's CDR3 is CASSYWTGANYGYTF. As DNA, the CDR3 is TGTGCCAGCAGTTACTGGACAGGGGCAAACTATGGCTACACCTTC.

The CDR3 nucleotides read TGCGCCAGCAGCCCAGGGGGCGCGGGGTATAGCAATCAGCCCCAGCATTTT. It translates to CASSPGGAGYSNQPQHF. This chain connects TRBV5-1 to TRBJ1-5; 8 nucleotides align to TRBD1. With V trimmed by 4 bases and J by 0 bases, 9 bases remained unmatched. This CDR3 has 17 amino acids. From germline, CDR1 is SGHRS and CDR2 YFSETQ.

The chain links TRBV12-3 or TRBV12-4 to TRBJ2-2; D possibly corresponds to TRBD2 (5 bases). Between the trimmed V and J ends, which lost 2 bases and 5 bases, there was a span of 6 bases. There are 13 residues in the CDR3. The DNA of the CDR3 is TGTGCCAGCAGTTTAAGGAGGACCGGGGAGCTGTTTTTT. Amino acids: CASSLRRTGELFF.

The V call is TRBV9, the J call TRBJ2-5; 8 bases are shared with TRBD1. Germline V lookup: CDR1 SGDLS, CDR2 YYNGEE. This CDR3 region has 14 residues. J was trimmed by 5 bases and V by 2 bases; bases with no gene match: 5. The CDR3 nucleotides are TGTGCCAGCAGCGTTCAGGGGGCGCGGGAGACCCAGTACTTC. This translates into CASSVQGARETQYF. Full variable domain (outside the CDR3, taken from reference TRBV9 and TRBJ2-5): DSGVTQTPKHLITATGQRVTLRCSPRSGDLSVYWYQQSLDQGLQFLIQYYNGEERAKGNILERFSAQQFPDLHSELNLSSLELGDSALYFCASSVQGARETQYFGPGTRLLVL.

The chain recombines TRBV20-1 with TRBJ2-2; TRBD1 aligns across 8 bases. Germline trimming cut 3 bases from V and 7 bases from J; bases unmatched to any gene: 7. The CDR3 has 14 residues. Germline V gives CDR1 DFQATT, CDR2 SNEGSKA (reference sequence). The CDR3 DNA is TGCAGTGCTAGTGGGCAGGGGGCCGGCGGGGAGCTGTTTTTT. Translation: CSASGQGAGGELFF.

This sequence joins TRBV5-1 and TRBJ2-7; 7 bases are a match to TRBD2. Per the germline V gene, CDR1 is SGHRS and CDR2 is YFSETQ. The CDR3 sequence is 14 residues long. The J segment lost 4 bases and the V segment lost 0 bases, leaving 4 bases of the junction unmatched. CDR3 residues: CASSLERTRYEQYF. The CDR3 coding sequence is TGCGCCAGCAGCTTGGAGCGGACTAGATACGAGCAGTACTTC. Combining the CDR3 with reference TRBV5-1 and TRBJ2-7 gives the whole variable domain KAGVTQTPRYLIKTRGQQVTLSCSPISGHRSVSWYQQTPGQGLQFLFEYFSETQRNKGNFPGRFSGRQFSNSRSEMNVSTLELGDSALYLCASSLERTRYEQYFGPGTRLTVT.

The chain couples TRBV10-1 to TRBJ2-1; D call uncertain. Trimming removed 4 bases from V and 0 bases from J, with 10 bases in between. Germline V CDR1 and CDR2: WNHNN, SYGVQD (reference sequence). This CDR3 has 15 residues. The CDR3 loop is CASSARLSSYNEQFF. The CDR3 DNA sequence: TGCGCCAGCAGTGCCCGGTTAAGCTCCTACAATGAGCAGTTCTTC.

This chain joins TRBV5-1 and TRBJ1-2, with TRBD1 as a possible D gene (5 bases). Trimming took 4 bases from V and 7 from J, leaving 17 bases between them. Germline-derived CDR1 and CDR2 are SGHRS and YFSETQ. This CDR3 region has 14 residues. The CDR3 sequence: CASSLETGVAGYTF. The DNA for the CDR3 is TGCGCCAGCAGCCTGGAAACAGGCGTGGCTGGCTACACCTTC.

The rearrangement uses TRBV27 and TRBJ2-4, with TRBD2 as a possible D gene (6 bases). There are 13 residues in the CDR3. Per the germline V gene, CDR1 is MNHEY and CDR2 is SMNVEV (reference sequence). V was shortened by 8 bases and J by 6 bases, with 14 bases between the two germline ends. CDR3 bases: TGTGCCAGCCGACTAGTCCCGGGAAACATTCAGTACTTC. Translation: CASRLVPGNIQYF.

CDR3 coding DNA: TGCGCCAGCAGCTTGACAGTTAAGAACTATGGCTACACCTTC. This codes for CASSLTVKNYGYTF. V usage is TRBV5-1 and J usage is TRBJ1-2; D is unresolved. The CDR3 runs to 14 residues. Germline values: CDR1 SGHRS, CDR2 YFSETQ. The V gene lost 1 base and the J gene lost 2 bases, with 9 bases spanning the gap.

This clone was counted a single time. The chain is built from TRBV9 and TRBJ1-3; no reliable D call. Germline CDR1 and CDR2: SGDLS and YYNGEE. V gave up 2 bases and J gave up 3 bases, with 9 bases separating them. The CDR3 totals 14 residues. Here the CDR3 reads CASSVSGNGNTIYF. CDR3 bases: TGTGCCAGCAGCGTGAGCGGAAATGGAAACACCATATATTTT.

This clone was counted only a few times. This rearrangement joins TRBV5-1 to TRBJ2-5; 9 bases fit TRBD1. The CDR3 is made up of 16 amino acids. V gave up 4 bases and J gave up 4 bases; unmatched junction bases: 11. Germline CDR1 reads SGHRS; CDR2 reads YFSETQ. CDR3 bases: TGCGCCAGCAGCCCGGCGACAGGGGGTTGGGGAGAGACCCAGTACTTC. It is translated as CASSPATGGWGETQYF.

The chain uses TRBV21-1 and TRBJ1-2; TRBD1 is the table's D call, not checked against the DNA. TRBV21-1 is flagged as a pseudogene. This CDR3 is built from 14 residues. This chain's CDR3 is CASSRLDRSYGYTF. DNA for the CDR3: TGTGCCAGCAGCCGCCTTGACAGGTCCTATGGCTACACCTTC.

This sequence joins TRBV6-5 and TRBJ2-6; 8 nucleotides line up with TRBD1. Looked up from germline, CDR1 is MNHEY and CDR2 is SVGAGI. After removal of 7 bases from V and 2 bases from J, the junction contained 4 bases not matched to a gene. This CDR3 is 15 amino acids long. CDR3 DNA: TGTGCCAGCATGAGGACAGGGCCTGGGGCCAACGTCCTGACTTTC. This gives the protein CASMRTGPGANVLTF.

V is TRBV5-1 and J is TRBJ2-3, with a possible D match to TRBD1 (5 bases). The CDR3 sequence is 15 residues long. Germline CDR1 is SGHRS and CDR2 is YFSETQ. The V gene lost 6 bases and the J gene lost 3 bases, with 17 bases spanning the gap. CDR3 sequence reads: CASKDLGQPTDTQYF. The CDR3 bases are TGCGCCAGCAAAGATTTAGGACAACCGACAGATACGCAGTATTTT.

This rearrangement joins TRBV5-1 to TRBJ1-3, with 8 bases aligning to TRBD1. J gave up 7 bases and V 4 bases, and 7 bases lay outside the gene matches. The CDR3 consists of 14 residues. CDR1 is SGHRS and CDR2 is YFSETQ in the germline V gene. As DNA, the CDR3 is TGCGCCAGCAGCCTGGACAGGGTCCTGAACACCATATATTTT. Amino acid sequence: CASSLDRVLNTIYF.

This chain uses TRBV5-4 with TRBJ1-2; TRBD1 matches at 9 bases. This CDR3 region has 15 residues. Germline V lookup: CDR1 SGHNT, CDR2 YYREEE (reference sequence). The V and J ends lost 4 bases and 3 bases, in that order; junction bases with no gene match: 7. For the CDR3, the DNA is TGTGCCAGCAGCATAGGGACAGGGCTAGACTATGGCTACACCTTC. It is translated as CASSIGTGLDYGYTF.

The rearrangement links TRBV30 to TRBJ2-7, with TRBD1 matching over 8 bases. Looked up from germline, CDR1 is GTSNPN and CDR2 is SVGIG (reference sequence). Trimming removed 7 bases from V and 1 base from J; junction bases left unmatched: 6. The CDR3 runs 13 residues. CDR3 DNA: TGTGCCTATACGGACAGGGTGTCCTACGAGCAGTACTTC. It specifies CAYTDRVSYEQYF.